The entry that follows covers one T cell receptor beta chain sequence. Assay: immunoSEQ multiplex PCR; the TCRdb copy retains only in-frame clones and omits some. This table has 600,000 or so clones, 70% to 90% appearing once. Losses at the gene ends were 4 bases for V and 3 bases for J; bases not matched to a gene: 6. The CDR3 is made up of 16 amino acids. Per germline, CDR1 KGHSH and CDR2 LQKENI. The sample originates from a study of shared T cell receptors in the human thymus. These same data were also listed under a study on human thymus T cells.

The sequenced sample consisted of thymocytes. The receptor was derived from a boy in the first two years of life with a congenital heart defect. This rearrangement joins TRBV18 to TRBJ1-4; TRBD1 matches at 9 bases. CDR3 in DNA: TGTGCCAGCTCACGAAAACAGGGGGCCGCTAATGAAAAACTGTTTTTT. This encodes CASSRKQGAANEKLFF.